The 26 T cell receptor beta chains listed next were all sequenced from one sample in a study of CD8+CD57+ T cells in acquired aplastic anemia. Researchers used genomic DNA as the template to profile TCR beta VDJ and CDR3. TCRdb reanalysed the reads using MiXCR and keeps one entry per CDR3 protein. The sample records 190,000 or so distinct CDR3 sequences, roughly 55% being singletons. The sample consisted of sorted CD4+, CD8+, or CD8+CD57+ T cells (not recorded which) from PBMCs. All receptors come from a human donor in good health.

This clonotype was observed a handful of times. A single base separates this from a much larger clone, so it may be a read error. The CDR3 coding sequence is TGCAGTGCTAGGAATCTAGCGAGGAACGAGCAGTACTTC. This gives the protein CSARNLARNEQYF. The V call is TRBV20-1, the J call TRBJ2-7, with D tentatively TRBD2 (6 bases). This CDR3 spans 13 amino acids. With 3 bases removed from V and 5 bases from J, the gap between germline ends came to 14 bases. The germline gives CDR1 DFQATT, CDR2 SNEGSKA (reference sequence).

A remark on this clonotype: At one of its ends the junction is not consistent with the germline gene, which may arise from a read error. J is TRBJ2-3 and V is TRBV5-1; no clear D. There are 13 residues in the CDR3. In germline, CDR1 is SGHRS, CDR2 YFSETQ. CDR3 coding DNA: TGCGCCAGCAGTTTGGCGCCCTCAGATACGCAGTATTTT. It translates to CASSLAPSDTQYF.

This clonotype was seen at least ten times. It is likely a read error, because the conserved phenylalanine at the end of the CDR3 is missing. It is unclear where the CDR3 begins or ends on the DNA, so no DNA is shown, and the CDR3 is as TCRdb lists it. The V call is TRBV7-9, the J call TRBJ2-5; the table's TRBD2 call for D was not verified on the DNA. Germline V lookup: CDR1 SEHNR, CDR2 FQNEAQ (reference sequence). The CDR3 is 13 amino acids in total, end residues counted. The CDR3 reads CASRDLAGGAYSL.

The genes are TRBV19 and TRBJ2-7; D remains ambiguous. V was pared by 2 bases and J by 3 bases, with 11 bases between. The CDR3 extends over 14 amino acids. The germline gives CDR1 LNHDA, CDR2 SQIVND (reference sequence). Here the CDR3 DNA reads TGTGCCAGTAGTATATCTTATACGGGCTACGAGCAGTACTTC. Its translation: CASSISYTGYEQYF.

In its sample, this clonotype was seen many times. V usage is TRBV6-5 and J usage is TRBJ1-4, with no clear D. The germline gives CDR1 MNHEY, CDR2 SVGAGI. V was pared by 2 bases and J by 4 bases, with 8 bases between. The CDR3 is 14 residues long. CDR3 sequence (DNA): TGTGCCAGCAGTTACAGGGAGGGTAATGAAAAACTGTTTTTT. Translating it yields CASSYREGNEKLFF.

The rearrangement links TRBV9 to TRBJ1-1; D is unclear. The germline V and J ends were trimmed by 1 base and 1 base, with 8 bases remaining between them. Per the germline V gene, CDR1 is SGDLS and CDR2 is YYNGEE. The CDR3 contains 14 residues. The CDR3 loop is CASSVITRNTEAFF. CDR3 bases: TGTGCCAGCAGCGTAATAACGAGGAACACTGAAGCTTTCTTT.

The chain combines TRBV19 with TRBJ1-6; D remains ambiguous. The germline V and J ends were trimmed by 2 bases and 8 bases, with 7 bases remaining between them. CDR1 and CDR2 (germline): LNHDA, SQIVND (reference sequence). CDR3 length: 13 residues. The CDR3 DNA reads as TGTGCCAGTAGTATAAACGGCGATTCACCCCTCCACTTT. This codes for CASSINGDSPLHF.

This sequence joins TRBV2 and TRBJ2-1, with D possibly being TRBD2 (5 bases). This CDR3 is 14 amino acids long. The germline V gene has CDR1 SNHLY and CDR2 FYNNEI. The V gene lost 6 bases and the J gene lost 9 bases, with 18 bases spanning the gap. CDR3 sequence (DNA): TGTGCCAGCAGCAACGATTTCGGGGTCGGTGAGCAGTTCTTC. Encoded protein: CASSNDFGVGEQFF.

As for this clonotype: This could be a read error, since a much larger clone is one nucleotide away. The rearrangement joins TRBV12-3 or TRBV12-4 to TRBJ2-7; D is uncertain. CDR3 length equals 15 residues. CDR3 DNA sequence: TGTGCCAGCAGTTTTATATCCCAATACTCCTGCGAGCAGTACTTC. Translating gives CASSFISQYSCEQYF.

The CDR3 loop reads CASSLVAGGRELFF. The CDR3 coding sequence is TGTGCCAGCAGCTTAGTCGCAGGGGGGCGCGAGCTGTTTTTT. The chain recombines TRBV7-8 with TRBJ2-2; possibly TRBD1 for D (7 bases). CDR1 SGHVS and CDR2 FQNEAQ come from the germline V gene. This CDR3 is 14 amino acids long. V lost 1 base to trimming and J lost 11 bases, with 14 bases between them.

The CDR3 DNA reads as TGTGCCAGCAGCGTAGGCGGGGGGGCAGCTGGCTACACCTTC. Amino acids: CASSVGGGAAGYTF. The rearrangement uses TRBV9 and TRBJ1-2; D is possibly TRBD1 (6 bases). There are 14 residues in the CDR3. Trimming removed 0 bases at V and 7 bases at J, with 13 bases between. Germline V gene lookup returns CDR1 SGDLS and CDR2 YYNGEE.

V gene TRBV14 combines with J gene TRBJ2-7, with 9 bases that match TRBD2. V lost 6 bases, J lost 5 bases, and 11 bases stayed unmatched. This CDR3 comprises 15 residues. Germline loops: CDR1 SGHDN, CDR2 FVKESK. In DNA form, the CDR3 reads TGTGCCAGCAGTCTTCCCGGGACTAGCTTGCACGAGCAGTACTTC. It specifies CASSLPGTSLHEQYF.

This chain links TRBV12-3 or TRBV12-4 with TRBJ2-7; TRBD1 might be the D (5 bases). The CDR3 is 14 residues long. V was pared by 3 bases and J by 4 bases, with 13 bases between. The CDR3 loop reads CASSLRQPGYEQYF. The CDR3 region has the DNA TGTGCCAGCAGTTTGCGACAGCCCGGTTACGAGCAGTACTTC.

The chain carries TRBV5-1 and TRBJ2-3, with 10 bases lining up with TRBD1. This CDR3 spans 15 amino acids. Germline V gene data show CDR1 as SGHRS and CDR2 as YFSETQ. V shed 5 bases, J shed 1 base, and the junction held 4 bases outside the gene matches. In nucleotides, the CDR3 is TGCGCCAGCAGTCGTGGGACAGGGGGCACAGATACGCAGTATTTT. Translated: CASSRGTGGTDTQYF.

This clonotype showed up just a few times. The chain recombines TRBV5-1 with TRBJ2-7, with TRBD1 matching 9 bases. The junction had 5 bases not matched to a gene; V was cut back by 4 bases and J by 3 bases. There are 14 residues in the CDR3. CDR1 is SGHRS, CDR2 YFSETQ, per germline. This CDR3 reads CASSAPGQGYEQYF. As DNA, the CDR3 is TGCGCCAGCAGCGCGCCGGGACAGGGCTACGAGCAGTACTTC.

V and J are TRBV20-1 and TRBJ2-2; the match to TRBD2 covers 15 bases. CDR3 length: 17 residues. The germline CDR1 and CDR2 sequences are DFQATT and SNEGSKA (reference sequence). The J segment lost 7 bases and the V segment lost 0 bases, leaving 6 bases of the junction unmatched. CDR3 nucleotides: TGCAGTGCTAGAGACTGGACTAGCGGGGGGGCAGGCGGGGAGCTGTTTTTT. Amino acids: CSARDWTSGGAGGELFF.

This chain connects TRBV10-3 to TRBJ2-5, with D perhaps matching TRBD1 (5 bases). Trimming cost V 6 bases and J 2 bases, with 10 bases left between them. This CDR3 comprises 13 residues. Germline V CDR1 and CDR2: ENHRY, SYGVKD. The CDR3 coding sequence is TGTGCCATCAGAGACAGTGCTCAAGAGACCCAGTACTTC. This translates into CAIRDSAQETQYF.

Details on this clonotype: One end of the junction fails to match germline, which may point to a read error. This CDR3 is CASSFAGVETQHF. The CDR3 DNA follows: TGTGCCAGCAGCTTTGCAGGGGTGGAGACCCAGCACTTC. The chain recombines TRBV7-9 with TRBJ2-5; D might be TRBD1 (6 bases). Germline values: CDR1 SEHNR, CDR2 FQNEAQ (reference sequence). CDR3 length equals 13 residues.

This clonotype was recorded many times. The genes are TRBV6-1 and TRBJ2-3; 12 bases are a match to TRBD2. The CDR3 has 15 residues. V was pared by 2 bases and J by 4 bases, with 1 base of the junction left unmatched. CDR1 MNHNS and CDR2 SASEGT come from the germline V gene. Written as DNA, the CDR3 is TGTGCCAGCAGTGAACTAGCGGGGGGGCCAGATACGCAGTATTTT. Translated, it gives CASSELAGGPDTQYF.

The chain joins TRBV7-9 to TRBJ2-5; unclear D gene. Trimming shortened V by 3 bases and J by 9 bases, and 14 bases separated the two germline ends. This CDR3 contains 13 residues. Looked up from germline, CDR1 is SEHNR and CDR2 is FQNEAQ (reference sequence). The CDR3 nucleotides read TGTGCCAGCAGCTTTGATTTTCCTCAGCCCCAGTACTTC. Its translation is CASSFDFPQPQYF.

With respect to this clonotype: This may arise from a read error, as a much more abundant clone is one base away. The CDR3 region has the DNA TGTGCCAGCAGCTCTCGTGGGAGGTTTAGCAATGAGCCGTTCTTC. It is translated as CASSSRGRFSNEPFF. The chain employs TRBV11-3 and TRBJ2-1; a possible D gene is TRBD2 (6 bases). The CDR3 has 15 amino acids. Germline loops: CDR1 SGHNT, CDR2 YENEEA.

The V call is TRBV7-2, the J call TRBJ1-5, with D maybe TRBD1 (6 bases). The V gene's germline CDR1 is SGHTA and CDR2 FQGNSA. The CDR3 totals 19 residues. V lost 2 bases to trimming and J lost 3 bases, with 23 bases between them. The CDR3 coding sequence is TGTGCCAGCAGCTTATCAGTCCTCGGCAGGGGAAGGCTCAATCAGCCCCAGCATTTT. Translating gives CASSLSVLGRGRLNQPQHF.

This chain links TRBV7-3 with TRBJ1-1, with D perhaps matching TRBD1 (5 bases). The CDR3 is 18 amino acids. Germline V gene sequence: CDR1 SGHTA, CDR2 FQGTGA. The ends were cut back, 5 bases at V and 11 bases at J, with 33 bases in the middle. CDR3: CASSLRPRLAGGSLGAFF. The CDR3 coding sequence is TGTGCCAGCAGCCTCCGTCCCCGACTAGCGGGGGGGTCACTTGGGGCTTTCTTT.

This chain links TRBV24-1 with TRBJ2-2; 8 nucleotides agree with TRBD1. This CDR3 is built from 15 residues. From germline, CDR1 is KGHDR and CDR2 SFDVKD. V dropped 4 bases and J dropped 13; count of bases not matched to a gene: 13. Here the CDR3 DNA reads TGTGCCACCAGTGAAGGGGTACAGGGGGTTGGGTGGCTGTTTTTT. Its translation is CATSEGVQGVGWLFF.

This clonotype has only a few counts. The chain has TRBV7-2 and TRBJ1-2, with TRBD1 matching 9 bases. V lost 2 bases to trimming and J lost 4 bases; unmatched junction nucleotides: 17. The CDR3 extends over 19 amino acids. Germline V gene sequence: CDR1 SGHTA, CDR2 FQGNSA. The CDR3 protein is CASSLSSSWGQGNFYGYTF. The CDR3 coding sequence is TGTGCCAGCAGCTTATCCTCTTCGTGGGGACAGGGTAACTTCTATGGCTACACCTTC.

This sequence joins TRBV7-9 and TRBJ2-7, with D hard to call. The CDR3 has 13 residues. V was shortened by 0 bases and J by 3 bases, with 6 bases between the two germline ends. The germline gives CDR1 SEHNR, CDR2 FQNEAQ (reference sequence). The CDR3 is CASSLASDYEQYF. DNA for the CDR3: TGTGCCAGCAGCTTAGCCAGTGACTACGAGCAGTACTTC. The full variable domain, completed using reference TRBV7-9 and TRBJ2-7, is DTGVSQNPRHKITKRGQNVTFRCDPISEHNRLYWYRQTLGQGPEFLTYFQNEAQLEKSRLLSDRFSAERPKGSFSTLEIQRTEQGDSAMYLCASSLASDYEQYFGPGTRLTVT.